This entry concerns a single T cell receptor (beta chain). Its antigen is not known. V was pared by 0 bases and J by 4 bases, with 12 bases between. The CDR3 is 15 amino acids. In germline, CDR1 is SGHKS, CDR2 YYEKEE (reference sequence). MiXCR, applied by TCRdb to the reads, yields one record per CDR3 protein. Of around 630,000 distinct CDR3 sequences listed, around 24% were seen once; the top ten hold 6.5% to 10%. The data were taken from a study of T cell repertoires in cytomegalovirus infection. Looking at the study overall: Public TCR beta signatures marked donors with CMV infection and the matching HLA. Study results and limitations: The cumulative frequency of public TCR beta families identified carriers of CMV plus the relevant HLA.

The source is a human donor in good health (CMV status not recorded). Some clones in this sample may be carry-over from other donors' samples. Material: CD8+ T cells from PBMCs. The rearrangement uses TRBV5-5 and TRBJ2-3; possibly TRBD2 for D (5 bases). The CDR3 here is CASSLVPTGADTQYF. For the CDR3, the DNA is TGTGCCAGCAGCTTGGTTCCCACCGGGGCAGATACGCAGTATTTT.